This paragraph covers one T cell receptor (beta chain) sequence. This specimen belongs to a study of blood T cell repertoires in COVID-19. Here immunoSEQ multiplex PCR was the method, and the copy in TCRdb shows in-frame clones only, minus some. The repertoire has about 410,000 clones, under 90% of them found once; the top ten carry about 1.7%. V gave up 2 bases and J gave up 3 bases, with 11 bases separating them. Germline lookup yields CDR1 MNHNS and CDR2 SASEGT. The CDR3 length is 16 residues. This chain uses TRBV6-1 with TRBJ1-6, with D perhaps TRBD1 (5 bases). Sequencing was carried out using PBMCs or T cells enriched from blood (not recorded which). The clonotype originates from a woman aged 25 to 39 who had recovered from COVID-19. The CDR3, as DNA: TGTGCCAGCAGTGAATTTGGGGCGAACTATAATTCACCCCTCCACTTT. Amino acid sequence: CASSEFGANYNSPLHF.